Listed below are T cell receptor beta chains from one sample, sequenced in a study of radiation and T cells in renal cell carcinoma. Assay: immunoSEQ multiplex PCR; the TCRdb copy retains only in-frame clones and omits some. The repertoire includes about 130,000 clones, 70% to 90% of them detected once, and 5% to 6.5% sits in the top ten. Sequencing used blood, obtained from a patient whose treatment included radiotherapy and nephrectomy. The receptors come from a woman between 65 and 79 years old with renal cell carcinoma. Each CDR3 is given with its conserved first and last residue. The D gene is left open where the match is weak. Clone size is stated in some rows and not others, as once, few, many or a class when expanded.

D gene	clone size	V gene	J gene	CDR3 DNA	CDR3 protein
TRBD1	.	TRBV2	TRBJ1-5	TGTGCCAGCAGTGGGACAGGTAATAGCAATCAGCCCCAGCATTTT	CASSGTGNSNQPQHF
.	.	TRBV19	TRBJ1-5	TGTGCCAGTAGTATAGGTGAATATAGCAATCAGCCCCAGCATTTT	CASSIGEYSNQPQHF
TRBD1	.	TRBV6-6	TRBJ1-2	TGTGCCAGCAATGTCGGCACAGGGGATGGCTACACCTTC	CASNVGTGDGYTF
TRBD1	.	TRBV5-1	TRBJ1-1	TGCGCCAGCAGCCCTTACTCGGGACAGGGTATCGGGGTGAACACTGAAGCTTTCTTT	CASSPYSGQGIGVNTEAFF
TRBD1	.	TRBV2	TRBJ1-6	TGTGCCAGCAGACCTTCGGACAGGGATAATTCACCCCTCCACTTT	CASRPSDRDNSPLHF
.	.	TRBV10-2	TRBJ1-1	TGCGCCAGCAGTGAGTCGGGGAGAACTGAAGCTTTCTTT	CASSESGRTEAFF
.	once	TRBV6-5	TRBJ2-3	TGTGCCAGCAGCTATGATTGGGCGGGCACAGATACGCAGTATTTT	CASSYDWAGTDTQYF
TRBD2	.	TRBV28	TRBJ2-5	TGTGCCAGCAGTCGGGGACTAGCGGGACTACAAGAGACCCAGTACTTC	CASSRGLAGLQETQYF
TRBD2	.	TRBV30	TRBJ2-5	TGTGCCTGGAGGAAACTAGCGGGGGGGCCTAGTGAGACCCAGTACTTC	CAWRKLAGGPSETQYF
TRBD1	.	TRBV11-2	TRBJ1-3	TGTGCCAGCAGCCCGGGGACAGCTGGAAACACCATATATTTT	CASSPGTAGNTIYF
.	.	TRBV4-2	TRBJ2-3	TGTGCCAGCAGCCCCTTAGGGGTCAGGGATACGCAGTATTTT	CASSPLGVRDTQYF
.	.	TRBV7-2	TRBJ2-7	TGTGCCAGCAGCTTAGGCAGTGCTAATTACGAGCAGTACTTC	CASSLGSANYEQYF
.	.	TRBV25-1	TRBJ1-6	TGTGCCAGCAGTGCCGCCTCCGTTTCACCCCTCCACTTT	CASSAASVSPLHF
.	.	TRBV30	TRBJ1-2	TGTGCCTGGAGTGTAAACCCGCTTACTAACTATGGCTACACCTTC	CAWSVNPLTNYGYTF
TRBD1	.	TRBV2	TRBJ2-2	TGTGCCAGCAGGCGATTCACAGGGGCGAACACCGGGGAGCTGTTTTTT	CASRRFTGANTGELFF
.	.	TRBV30	TRBJ2-7	TGTGCCTGGAGTGAGGGCTGGGAGAGGTACGAGCAGTACTTC	CAWSEGWERYEQYF
.	.	TRBV27	TRBJ2-3	TGTGCCAGCGCTCGAGGGGGGGTCCCAGATACGCAGTATTTT	CASARGGVPDTQYF
.	.	TRBV6-1	TRBJ1-3	TGTGCCAGCAGCGCGGACAAAACCTCTGGAAACACCATATATTTT	CASSADKTSGNTIYF
.	.	TRBV6-6	TRBJ1-5	TGTGCCAGCAGTTACAGGGGGACCAGCAATCAGCCCCAGCATTTT	CASSYRGTSNQPQHF
TRBD1	once	TRBV5-4	TRBJ1-4	TGTGCCAGCAGCCTGGGACAGTTTAATGAAAAACTGTTTTTT	CASSLGQFNEKLFF
.	.	TRBV6-5	TRBJ2-2	TGTGCCAGCAGTTACGGGGCGAACACCGGGGAGCTGTTTTTT	CASSYGANTGELFF
TRBD1	few	TRBV6-1	TRBJ1-1	TGTGCCAGCAGTGAGCAGGGGGCCATCACTGAAGCTTTCTTT	CASSEQGAITEAFF
.	.	TRBV13	TRBJ2-3	TGTGCCAGCAGCTTAGGATCCGGGGAGCCGGAGAGCACTTCTAGCACAGATACGCAGTATTTT	CASSLGSGEPESTSSTDTQYF
.	few	TRBV6-4	TRBJ1-1	TGTGCCAGCAGTCAAACTTGGGACACTGAAGCTTTCTTT	CASSQTWDTEAFF
.	.	TRBV6-1	TRBJ1-6	TGTGCCAGCAGTGACGTCGGGAGCTCCTATAATTCACCCCTCCACTTT	CASSDVGSSYNSPLHF
TRBD2	once	TRBV28	TRBJ2-1	TGTGCCAGCAGTTTTCGGGGGGGCCTGACCGGTGAGCAGTTCTTC	CASSFRGGLTGEQFF
TRBD1	.	TRBV5-3	TRBJ2-7	TGTGCCAGCAGCTGGGACAGGGGGTACGAGCAGTACTTC	CASSWDRGYEQYF
.	.	TRBV19	TRBJ1-3	TGTGCCAGTAGGATCCTGGGGCACGGAAACACCATATATTTT	CASRILGHGNTIYF
.	once	TRBV5-5	TRBJ2-7	TGTGCCAGCAGCTTGGCCCCGGGACGGGGTACCTACGAGCAGTACTTC	CASSLAPGRGTYEQYF
TRBD1	.	TRBV29-1	TRBJ2-1	TGCAGCGTCCCTTTACAGGGGATCGATGAGCAGTTCTTC	CSVPLQGIDEQFF
.	once	TRBV30	TRBJ1-6	TGTGCCTGGAGACAAGACAGGACCGATAATTCACCCCTCCACTTT	CAWRQDRTDNSPLHF
.	.	TRBV18	TRBJ1-1	TGTGCCAGCTCACCACCTCCGGGCGGGTGGGTAGCTGAAGCTTTCTTT	CASSPPPGGWVAEAFF
.	.	TRBV6-5	TRBJ2-5	TGTGCCAGCAGGGGGTCAGAGACCCAGTACTTC	CASRGSETQYF
TRBD1	once	TRBV6-1	TRBJ1-3	TGTGCCAGCAGGAGAGGACAGGAGGCCGGAAACACCATATATTTT	CASRRGQEAGNTIYF
.	.	TRBV28	TRBJ1-6	TGTGCCAGCAGTTTAAGGCGGGGTAGCAATTCACCCCTCCACTTT	CASSLRRGSNSPLHF
.	.	TRBV19	TRBJ1-2	TGTGCCAGTAGCCTTCTAAGCGTCGGCTACACCTTC	CASSLLSVGYTF
.	.	TRBV7-2	TRBJ2-1	TGTGCCAGCACCTATCAACGTAGCGGAGCCCAGTTCTTC	CASTYQRSGAQFF
.	.	TRBV7-6	TRBJ2-3	TGTGCCAGCAGCTTAGGGGTCGGAAGGGGACCAGATACGCAGTATTTT	CASSLGVGRGPDTQYF
.	few	TRBV4-1	TRBJ1-1	TGCGCCAGCAGCCCTATGGGGAATACTGAAGCTTTCTTT	CASSPMGNTEAFF
.	once	TRBV5-1	TRBJ2-6	TGCGCCAGCAGCCCCCGGGGCTCTGGGGCCAACGTCCTGACTTTC	CASSPRGSGANVLTF
TRBD1	.	TRBV13	TRBJ2-1	TGTGCCAGCAGCTTACTGACAGGGGGCAACAACTTAGGTGAGCAGTTCTTC	CASSLLTGGNNLGEQFF
.	.	TRBV7-9	TRBJ1-4	TGTGCCAGCAGCTTAGCATCACAGGCTAATGAAAAACTGTTTTTT	CASSLASQANEKLFF
TRBD1	.	TRBV5-1	TRBJ1-1	TGCGCCAGCAGCGTACGAACCGGGACAGGGGGAGGCACTGAAGCTTTCTTT	CASSVRTGTGGGTEAFF
TRBD2	.	TRBV7-2	TRBJ2-6	TGTGCCAGCAGCTTAGCCGCGGGACTAGCGGGCAGCGCCTCTGGGGCCAACGTCCTGACTTTC	CASSLAAGLAGSASGANVLTF
.	.	TRBV30	TRBJ2-7	TGTGCCTGGAGTGTACGTGGAAACGAGCAGTACTTC	CAWSVRGNEQYF
.	.	TRBV6-6	TRBJ2-2	TGTGCCAGCAGTTTCACAGGGAGCACCGGGGAGCTGTTTTTT	CASSFTGSTGELFF
.	.	TRBV9	TRBJ2-1	TGTGCCAGCAGCGTAGGGTATAACAATGAGCAGTTCTTC	CASSVGYNNEQFF
.	.	TRBV6-6	TRBJ2-7	TGTGCCAGCAGTTACGAGGCATACGAGCAGTACTTC	CASSYEAYEQYF
.	.	TRBV19	TRBJ1-6	TGTGCCAGTAGCTCCGGGACACACAATGTAGATAATTCACCCCTCCACTTT	CASSSGTHNVDNSPLHF
.	.	TRBV19	TRBJ1-5	TGTGCCAGTGTCTGGGGTGTTGGTAGCAATCAGCCCCAGCATTTT	CASVWGVGSNQPQHF
TRBD1	.	TRBV6-1	TRBJ1-1	TGTGCCAGCAGTGGAGCCTACAGGGGTGCTGAAGCTTTCTTT	CASSGAYRGAEAFF